A selection of T cell receptor beta chains follows, all from one sample in a study of blood T cell repertoires in COVID-19. Sequenced by immunoSEQ multiplex PCR; TCRdb stores in-frame clones only, minus some. The data show approximately 44,000 clones, about 90% seen once. Sequenced input: peripheral blood. The source of these receptors is a human donor in a cohort sampled during active COVID-19. Each CDR3 is given with its conserved first and last residue. The D gene is left open where the match is weak. Expanded clones are given a class, and other clones once, few, many or no size at all.

J gene	D gene	V gene	clone size	CDR3 length	CDR3 DNA	CDR3 protein
TRBJ1-4	TRBD1	TRBV2	few	15	TGTGCCAGCAGTGAAGGAAGGACAGGGGGGGAAAAACTGTTTTTT	CASSEGRTGGEKLFF
TRBJ2-3	.	TRBV9	few	17	TGTGCCAGCAGCTCATCCCGTACAGGGGAGGAAGGAGATACGCAGTATTTT	CASSSSRTGEEGDTQYF
TRBJ2-5	TRBD2	TRBV5-4	.	17	TGTGCCAGCAGCTCCCCTAGACTAGCGGGGACCCAAGAGACCCAGTACTTC	CASSSPRLAGTQETQYF
TRBJ2-7	TRBD2	TRBV4-2	.	17	TGTGCCAGCAGTCAGAGGACTAGCGGGGGGTATTCCTACGAGCAGTACTTC	CASSQRTSGGYSYEQYF
TRBJ1-5	.	TRBV7-2	.	14	TGTGCCAGCAGCCGCACGGGGAGCAATCAGCCCCAGCATTTT	CASSRTGSNQPQHF
TRBJ1-4	.	TRBV5-4	.	12	TGTGCCAGCAGCGAATTGGGCGAAAAACTGTTTTTT	CASSELGEKLFF
TRBJ2-2	TRBD1	TRBV29-1	.	14	TGCAGCGTTGAAGACAGGGGGCACACCGGGGAGCTGTTTTTT	CSVEDRGHTGELFF
TRBJ2-3	TRBD2	TRBV9	few	16	TGTGCCAGCAGCGTAAGCGGGACTAGCCGCACAGATACGCAGTATTTT	CASSVSGTSRTDTQYF
TRBJ2-7	TRBD1	TRBV24-1	.	16	TGTGCCACCAGTGATGCTACCGGGACAGGGAATCCCGAGCAGTACTTC	CATSDATGTGNPEQYF
TRBJ1-2	.	TRBV7-9	.	16	TGTGCCAGCAGCTTAATAGTTACCCCCTCGGGTAGAGGCTACACCTTC	CASSLIVTPSGRGYTF
TRBJ2-1	TRBD2	TRBV7-3	.	14	TGTGCCAGCAGCTTCTTAGCGGGAACGAATGAGCAGTTCTTC	CASSFLAGTNEQFF
TRBJ2-1	TRBD2	TRBV7-3	.	15	TGTGCCAGCAGTTCCCTAGCGGAGGCGGGGAATGAGCAGTTCTTC	CASSSLAEAGNEQFF
TRBJ1-2	.	TRBV19	.	13	TGTGCCAGTACTGCAGGGGCGAGTAGTGGCTACACCTTC	CASTAGASSGYTF
TRBJ1-5	TRBD1	TRBV18	.	12	TGTGCCAGCTCGCCCACAGGGGCGCCCCAGCATTTT	CASSPTGAPQHF
TRBJ2-2	TRBD1	TRBV18	few	16	TGTGCCAGCTCACCACCGGGACAGGGATCCACCGGGGAGCTGTTTTTT	CASSPPGQGSTGELFF
TRBJ2-7	TRBD1	TRBV5-1	.	14	TGCGCCAGCAGCCTAGGGACAGGGACCTACGAGCAGTACTTC	CASSLGTGTYEQYF
TRBJ2-7	.	TRBV27	.	15	TGTGCCAGCAGTTTAGCCCCCTCCCCTACCTACGAGCAGTACTTC	CASSLAPSPTYEQYF
TRBJ1-1	TRBD1	TRBV27	.	17	TGTGCCAGCAGTTTAAGGCCCCATAAGGGGGCGACCACTGAAGCTTTCTTT	CASSLRPHKGATTEAFF
TRBJ2-2	TRBD1	TRBV6-7	.	16	TGTGCCAGCAGTTACTCGACAGGGGGCAACACCGGGGAGCTGTTTTTT	CASSYSTGGNTGELFF
TRBJ2-3	.	TRBV5-4	.	13	TGTGCCAGCAGCCAGGCTCAGCTGGATACGCAGTATTTT	CASSQAQLDTQYF
TRBJ2-2	.	TRBV12-3/TRBV12-4	.	12	TGTGCCAGCAAACAGTCGGCCGGGGAGCTGTTTTTT	CASKQSAGELFF
TRBJ2-1	.	TRBV4-3	.	17	TGCGCCAGCAGCCAAGATAGGCCTAGAACGGCGTGGGGCGAGCAGTTCTTC	CASSQDRPRTAWGEQFF
TRBJ2-7	.	TRBV3-1/TRBV3-2	.	12	TGTGCCAGCAGCCAAAGGAGAGCGCGGCAGTACTTC	CASSQRRARQYF
TRBJ2-1	TRBD2	TRBV20-1	.	13	TGCAGTGCTAGTGGGACTAGATTCAATGAGCAGTTCTTC	CSASGTRFNEQFF
TRBJ2-1	.	TRBV15	.	13	TGTGCCACCAGCAATTACAGGTTCAATGAGCAGTTCTTC	CATSNYRFNEQFF
TRBJ2-5	TRBD2	TRBV19	once	15	TGTGCCAGTAGGGACAGCGGGGGGTTGTTAGAGACCCAGTACTTC	CASRDSGGLLETQYF
TRBJ2-3	TRBD2	TRBV7-2	.	18	TGTGCCAGCAGCTTAATGTCTAGCGGGAGACCTAGCACAGATACGCAGTATTTT	CASSLMSSGRPSTDTQYF
TRBJ2-1	.	TRBV7-6	.	16	TGTGCCAGCAGCTTAGCCCTTGGCAACTCCTACAATGAGCAGTTCTTC	CASSLALGNSYNEQFF
TRBJ2-7	TRBD1	TRBV27	.	15	TGTGCCAGCAGTTCCCCCTCGCAGGGGGCGTACGAGCAGTACTTC	CASSSPSQGAYEQYF
TRBJ2-3	TRBD1	TRBV9	once	15	TGTGCCAGCAGCCCCCGGACAGGGAGCACAGATACGCAGTATTTT	CASSPRTGSTDTQYF
TRBJ2-3	.	TRBV2	.	11	TGTGCCAGCAGTGGGCCAGATACGCAGTATTTT	CASSGPDTQYF
TRBJ1-4	.	TRBV19	.	15	TGTGCCAGTATTGGGTCCTTCCCAGGGAATGAAAAACTGTTTTTT	CASIGSFPGNEKLFF
TRBJ2-2	.	TRBV24-1	.	13	TGTGCCACTACATCCGGGACTCCCGGGGAGCTGTTTTTT	CATTSGTPGELFF
TRBJ2-1	TRBD2	TRBV11-2	.	16	TGTGCCAGCAGAGAGACTAGCGGGAGGAAGTACAATGAGCAGTTCTTC	CASRETSGRKYNEQFF
TRBJ2-3	.	TRBV4-3	.	12	TGCGCCAGCAGCCAAGATCTAGATACGCAGTATTTT	CASSQDLDTQYF
TRBJ2-2	TRBD2	TRBV9	once	17	TGTGCCAGCAGCGTAGAGGCTAGCGGGAGCGGGACCGGGGAGCTGTTTTTT	CASSVEASGSGTGELFF
TRBJ2-7	.	TRBV27	.	19	TGTGCCAGCAGTTTACGCGGGACGGGTGGGGCTAACCCGTCCTACGAGCAGTACTTC	CASSLRGTGGANPSYEQYF
TRBJ2-7	.	TRBV12-3/TRBV12-4	.	13	TGTGCCAGCAGTTCGCAGGGAACGGACGAGCAGTACTTC	CASSSQGTDEQYF
TRBJ2-3	.	TRBV3-1/TRBV3-2	.	16	TGTGCCAGCAGCCAAATGAAGACAGGGAGGACAGATACGCAGTATTTT	CASSQMKTGRTDTQYF
TRBJ1-4	TRBD1	TRBV5-6	.	16	TGTGCCAGCAGCAAGGGACAGGGAAGGAGAGAAGAAAAACTGTTTTTT	CASSKGQGRREEKLFF